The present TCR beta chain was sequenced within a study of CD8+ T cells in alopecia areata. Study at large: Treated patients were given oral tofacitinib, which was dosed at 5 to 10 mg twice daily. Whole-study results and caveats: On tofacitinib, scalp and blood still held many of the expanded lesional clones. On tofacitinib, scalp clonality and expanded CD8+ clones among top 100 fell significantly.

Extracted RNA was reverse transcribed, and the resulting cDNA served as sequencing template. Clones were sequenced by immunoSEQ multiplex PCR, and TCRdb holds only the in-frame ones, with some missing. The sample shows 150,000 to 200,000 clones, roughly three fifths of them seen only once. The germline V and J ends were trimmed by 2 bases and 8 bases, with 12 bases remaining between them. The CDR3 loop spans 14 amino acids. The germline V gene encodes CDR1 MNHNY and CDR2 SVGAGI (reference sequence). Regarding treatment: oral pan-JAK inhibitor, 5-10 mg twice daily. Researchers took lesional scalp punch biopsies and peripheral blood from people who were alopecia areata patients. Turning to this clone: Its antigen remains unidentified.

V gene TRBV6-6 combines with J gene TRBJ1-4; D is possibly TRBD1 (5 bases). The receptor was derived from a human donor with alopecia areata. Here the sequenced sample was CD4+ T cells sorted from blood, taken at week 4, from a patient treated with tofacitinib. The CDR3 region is CASSYRGGLEKLFF. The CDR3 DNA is TGTGCCAGCAGTTACAGGGGAGGGCTCGAAAAACTGTTTTTT.